Shown below are 2 T cell receptor beta chains from a single sample sequenced in a study of blood T cell repertoires in COVID-19. Using immunoSEQ multiplex PCR, the repertoire was profiled, and TCRdb retains in-frame clones only, with some absent. The sample shows approximately 300,000 clones, 75% to 90% of them seen only once. Sequenced sample: PBMCs or T cells enriched from blood (not recorded which). These receptors all come from a woman younger than 45 who had been exposed to COVID-19.

This chain joins TRBV7-8 and TRBJ1-2, with a tentative D call TRBD1 (5 bases). The CDR3 runs 13 residues. In germline, CDR1 is SGHVS, CDR2 FQNEAQ. V shed 5 bases and J shed 5 bases, with 12 bases lying between them. CDR3 bases: TGTGCCAGCAGCAATCAGGGTGGATATGGCTACACCTTC. Its protein product is CASSNQGGYGYTF.

The CDR3 sequence is CAWSVRTGVSQPQHF. The CDR3 DNA reads as TGTGCCTGGAGTGTTAGGACAGGGGTAAGTCAGCCCCAGCATTTT. The chain is built from TRBV30 and TRBJ1-5, with 9 bases lining up with TRBD1. Per the germline V gene, CDR1 is GTSNPN and CDR2 is SVGIG (reference sequence). The CDR3 contains 15 residues. The V gene end was trimmed by 0 bases and the J gene end by 6 bases; junction bases not matched to a gene: 6.